Sequencing of this TCR beta chain was carried out in a study of glioma-infiltrating T cells after dendritic cell vaccination. Profiled with immunoSEQ multiplex PCR; TCRdb holds only in-frame clones, not every one. The sample yields about 65,000 clones, roughly nine tenths seen once. As for time point: after dendritic cell vaccination, including at tumor progression/relapse. Selection required adequate fresh-frozen tumor tissue plus more than two years' survival data. Germline assignment: CDR1 GTSNPN and CDR2 SVGIG (reference sequence). The CDR3 covers 16 residues. With 3 bases clipped from V and 5 bases from J, the junction kept 14 bases outside the gene matches.

The chain links TRBV30 to TRBJ2-5, with TRBD2 matching over 8 bases. The specimen was blood, collected after dendritic cell vaccination. The sequence was obtained from a human donor with glioblastoma. CDR3 residues: CAWSRGGSYTLETQYF. As DNA, the CDR3 is TGTGCCTGGAGCCGGGGGGGGTCCTACACACTGGAGACCCAGTACTTC.